The rows below give T cell receptor beta chains drawn from one sample of a study of cytomegalovirus exposure and HLA in healthy donors. Profiled with immunoSEQ multiplex PCR; TCRdb holds only in-frame clones, not every one. The table has fewer than 250,000 clones, approximately 80% seen once. Material for sequencing was PBMCs. The origin of the receptors is a woman between 25 and 40 years old in good health and CMV-seropositive. Each CDR3 is given with its conserved first and last residue. D genes are given only for firm matches. Rows may omit the clone size; those that give it use once, few, many or a size class.

d_call,v_call,clone_size,j_call,cdr3_nt,cdr3_aa
-,TRBV7-3,-,TRBJ2-3,TGTGCCAGCAGCTTAACAGGCGACTCTAGCACAGATACGCAGTATTTT,CASSLTGDSSTDTQYF
-,TRBV25-1,-,TRBJ1-1,TGTGCCAGCAGTGAACACGAGGGTTCTTGGAGACCTGAAGCTTTCTTT,CASSEHEGSWRPEAFF
TRBD1,TRBV28,-,TRBJ1-5,TGTGCCAGCAGTCCGGACAGGGTGGAGGGTCAGCCCCAGCATTTT,CASSPDRVEGQPQHF
TRBD2,TRBV4-1,-,TRBJ2-4,TGCGCCAGCAGCCCGGGGGGGTTTTTTGCCAAAAACATTCAGTACTTC,CASSPGGFFAKNIQYF
-,TRBV6-5,-,TRBJ1-5,TGTGCCAGCAGTACAGGGTACAGCAATCAGCCCCAGCATTTT,CASSTGYSNQPQHF
-,TRBV10-3,-,TRBJ1-1,TGTGCCATCAGTGAGTCGAGTTGGTCTATGAACACTGAAGCTTTCTTT,CAISESSWSMNTEAFF
TRBD1,TRBV7-9,-,TRBJ2-1,TGTGCCAGCAAACAGGGGGTAACTCCTGGTGAGCAGTTCTTC,CASKQGVTPGEQFF
TRBD1,TRBV9,once,TRBJ1-5,TGTGCCAGCAGCGCGGGACAGGGGTCCCAGCCCCAGCATTTT,CASSAGQGSQPQHF
TRBD1,TRBV12-5,-,TRBJ1-2,TGTGCTAGTGCCACCGGGACAGGGGTTGGCTACACCTTC,CASATGTGVGYTF
-,TRBV11-2,-,TRBJ1-1,TGTGCCAGCACCCTGGGAGGGGTAGACAGAGCTTTCTTT,CASTLGGVDRAFF
-,TRBV29-1,-,TRBJ2-7,TGCAGCGTTGGAAGTGCTTCCTACGAGCAGTACTTC,CSVGSASYEQYF
TRBD2,TRBV4-1,-,TRBJ2-1,TGCGCCAGCAGCCCCGGGACTAGCGGAAATGAGCAGTTCTTC,CASSPGTSGNEQFF
-,TRBV29-1,-,TRBJ2-5,TGCAGCGTTGAAGATCTCCGGCAGGGCGACTTGGCGGAGACCCAGTACTTC,CSVEDLRQGDLAETQYF
TRBD1,TRBV27,-,TRBJ1-2,TGTGCCAGCCAGGGGGCGAAGGGCTACACCTTC,CASQGAKGYTF
-,TRBV7-2,-,TRBJ1-5,TGTGCCAGCAGCTTAGGGCAGAATCAGCCCCAGCATTTT,CASSLGQNQPQHF
TRBD1,TRBV6-1,-,TRBJ1-5,TGTGCCAGCAGTGAGTCTACAGGGGTCCATCAGCCCCAGCATTTT,CASSESTGVHQPQHF
-,TRBV21-1,once,TRBJ2-5,TGTGCCAGCAGCAAAGTGGGGGTAAAGCCCCTTGGGTTGAAGGAGACCCAGTACTTC,CASSKVGVKPLGLKETQYF
-,TRBV28,-,TRBJ2-7,TGTGCCAGCAGTTTGACATACGACGAGCAGTACTTC,CASSLTYDEQYF
TRBD1,TRBV6-5,-,TRBJ1-2,TGTGCCAGCAGCCGGGGGACAGGGCTCGATGGCTACACCTTC,CASSRGTGLDGYTF
TRBD1,TRBV15,few,TRBJ1-2,TGTGCCACCAGCAGGGGGACAGGAAGCGGAGGCTACACCTTC,CATSRGTGSGGYTF
-,TRBV7-6,-,TRBJ1-3,TGTGCCAGCAGTACTCAGAGCTCTGGAAACACCATATATTTT,CASSTQSSGNTIYF
-,TRBV2,few,TRBJ2-3,TGTGCCAGCAGATCGGTAAATACGCAGTATTTT,CASRSVNTQYF
-,TRBV5-6,-,TRBJ2-2,TGTGCCAGCAGCTTGGCCGGTGGTGTCACCGGGGAGCTGTTTTTT,CASSLAGGVTGELFF
TRBD1,TRBV28,-,TRBJ1-2,TGTGCCAGCAGTTTAGAGGACAGGCGCTATGGCTACACCTTC,CASSLEDRRYGYTF
TRBD1,TRBV7-2,-,TRBJ2-7,TGTGCCAGCAGCCCGCGACAGGGTTCATTCCACGAGCAGTACTTC,CASSPRQGSFHEQYF
-,TRBV30,-,TRBJ2-7,TGTGCCTGGAGACCAGGGACGGGCGCACGGCAGTACTTC,CAWRPGTGARQYF
TRBD2,TRBV25-1,-,TRBJ2-1,TGTGCCGGGGGGGTGAATGAGCAGTTCTTC,CAGGVNEQFF
TRBD1,TRBV27,-,TRBJ2-1,TGTGCCAGCAGTTTTAGGGACAGGGAAAAGGATGAGCAGTTCTTC,CASSFRDREKDEQFF
-,TRBV30,-,TRBJ1-1,TGTGCCTGGAGTAGGTGGGAACTAGGAGCTTTCTTT,CAWSRWELGAFF
-,TRBV5-1,-,TRBJ2-1,TGCGCCAGCAGCTCAGGGTTCGACCCCAATGAGCAGTTCTTC,CASSSGFDPNEQFF
-,TRBV14,-,TRBJ2-1,TGTGCCAGCAGCCAAGCCGGACCGGCGTTCTTC,CASSQAGPAFF
-,TRBV7-3,-,TRBJ2-1,TGTGCCAGCGCGAAAAGCGGAGCCTTTGAGCAGTTCTTC,CASAKSGAFEQFF
-,TRBV28,once,TRBJ2-5,TGTGCCAGCAGCCATAATACAGTAAGGCGCCAAGAGACCCAGTACTTC,CASSHNTVRRQETQYF
-,TRBV30,-,TRBJ2-3,TGTGCCTGGAGTCCATCAGGGGATCGGTATACGCAGTATTTT,CAWSPSGDRYTQYF
-,TRBV29-1,-,TRBJ1-3,TGCAGCGTTGAAGGGATAGGAAACACCATATATTTT,CSVEGIGNTIYF
-,TRBV5-4,-,TRBJ1-2,TGTGCCAGCAGCTCCCATAACTATGGCTACACCTTC,CASSSHNYGYTF
TRBD2,TRBV7-2,-,TRBJ2-5,TGTGCCAGCAGGACTAGCGGGAGAGGGGGACGAGTGGGGCAAGAGACCCAGTACTTC,CASRTSGRGGRVGQETQYF
TRBD2,TRBV27,-,TRBJ2-2,TGTGCCAGCGGTGCCTCGGGAGGGCCGGCCGGGGAGCTGTTTTTT,CASGASGGPAGELFF
TRBD2,TRBV7-6,-,TRBJ2-7,TGTGCCAGCAGCTTAGTGACTAGCGGGAGCGAGCAGTACTTC,CASSLVTSGSEQYF
TRBD1,TRBV18,-,TRBJ2-4,TGTGCCAGCTCACCTCCTATACAGGGGACTCAGTACTTC,CASSPPIQGTQYF
-,TRBV29-1,-,TRBJ1-1,TGCAGCGCCCGATCGGATCGGGACATGAACACTGAAGCTTTCTTT,CSARSDRDMNTEAFF
-,TRBV5-1,-,TRBJ2-2,TGCGCCAGCAGCTTAAAGAACACCGGGGAGCTGTTTTTT,CASSLKNTGELFF
-,TRBV5-1,-,TRBJ1-2,TGCGCCAGCAGCTTGGGACAAGCGACCTATGGCTACACCTTC,CASSLGQATYGYTF
-,TRBV5-1,few,TRBJ2-2,TGCGCCAGCAGCTTGGCCCGGAACACCGGGGAGCTGTTTTTT,CASSLARNTGELFF
-,TRBV27,-,TRBJ1-5,TGTGCCAGCAGTGCGGGGGGTGCATGGCAGCCCCAGCATTTT,CASSAGGAWQPQHF
-,TRBV28,-,TRBJ2-3,TGTGCCAGCAGTCCCCGCGGCGGAGATACGCAGTATTTT,CASSPRGGDTQYF
TRBD1,TRBV7-9,-,TRBJ1-2,TGTGCCAGCAGCGACTCACTAAGGACAGGAAACTATGGCTACACCTTC,CASSDSLRTGNYGYTF
-,TRBV7-7,-,TRBJ2-7,TGTGCTAGCAGCCCACAGGAAACCTCCTACGAGCAGTACTTC,CASSPQETSYEQYF
-,TRBV27,once,TRBJ1-2,TGTGCCAGCAGTTTCGTGGGGGGGGGTGGCTACACCTTC,CASSFVGGGGYTF
-,TRBV6-5,-,TRBJ1-5,TGTGCCAGCAGTTACTCGGGGGAGAATCAGCCCCAGCATTTT,CASSYSGENQPQHF
-,TRBV7-9,-,TRBJ2-7,TGTGCCAGCAGCTTAGCGGGAGGCTCCTACGAGCAGTACTTC,CASSLAGGSYEQYF
-,TRBV5-6,-,TRBJ1-5,TGTGCCAGCAGCTTTAGTCATGAGCCCCAGCATTTT,CASSFSHEPQHF
-,TRBV4-1,few,TRBJ2-1,TGCGCCAGCAGCCAAGGGACGGGGGCCTCATTCAAGCAGTTCTTC,CASSQGTGASFKQFF
TRBD2,TRBV5-1,few,TRBJ2-7,TGCGCCAGCAGCTTCACTAGCGGGGCAGCCTACGAGCAGTACTTC,CASSFTSGAAYEQYF
TRBD2,TRBV7-6,-,TRBJ2-5,TGTGCCAGCAGCTTGGAGGGGACTAAACATCAAGAGACCCAGTACTTC,CASSLEGTKHQETQYF